These 20 T cell receptor beta chains were sequenced from one sample in a study of shared T cell receptors in the human thymus. The repertoire was sequenced with immunoSEQ multiplex PCR; TCRdb's copy has only in-frame clones and lacks some. Among hundreds of thousands of clones, 70% to 90% were seen once, and the ten largest hold about 0.0094%. These data also formed part of another study, on human thymus T cells.

The specimen sequenced was thymocytes. These TCRs come from a boy younger than two with a congenital heart defect.

This chain connects TRBV27 to TRBJ1-3, with 8 bases fitting TRBD1. CDR3 size: 16 residues. V shed 6 bases, J shed 1 base, and the junction held 8 bases outside the gene matches. CDR1 and CDR2 from the germline V gene are MNHEY and SMNVEV (reference sequence). The CDR3 spells CASRSAGGHSGNTIYF. CDR3 coding DNA: TGTGCCAGCAGATCAGCAGGGGGCCATTCTGGAAACACCATATATTTT.

J is TRBJ2-1 and V is TRBV27; no firm D call. The CDR3 runs to 15 residues. The germline gives CDR1 MNHEY, CDR2 SMNVEV (reference sequence). The ends were cut back, 2 bases at V and 11 bases at J, with 19 bases in the middle. The CDR3: CASSLPEITPIKQFF. CDR3 coding DNA: TGTGCCAGCAGTTTACCCGAGATAACCCCGATAAAGCAGTTCTTC.

This clone showed up just a few times. The chain links TRBV27 to TRBJ1-5; 9 nucleotides agree with TRBD1. The CDR3 consists of 14 residues. The junction had 4 bases not matched to a gene; V was cut back by 6 bases and J by 4 bases. CDR1 and CDR2 (germline): MNHEY, SMNVEV (reference sequence). The CDR3 loop reads CASRQQGANQPQHF. As DNA, the CDR3 is TGTGCCAGCAGACAACAGGGGGCTAATCAGCCCCAGCATTTT.

This chain uses TRBV5-1 with TRBJ2-5; D may be TRBD1 (6 bases). The J call may be faulty, since TRBJ2-7 better matches the DNA end. CDR1 and CDR2 from the germline V gene are SGHRS and YFSETQ. This CDR3 region has 15 residues. DNA of the CDR3: TGCGCCAGCAGCTTGGAGGACAGCCAAACCTACGAGCAGTACTTC. As protein: CASSLEDSQTYEQYF.

The chain joins TRBV7-9 to TRBJ2-6; 7 positions match TRBD2. The CDR3 runs to 18 residues. The V and J ends lost 1 base and 3 bases, in that order; junction bases with no gene match: 9. Germline V gives CDR1 SEHNR, CDR2 FQNEAQ (reference sequence). CDR3 protein: CASSLDLGREGGANVLTF. The CDR3 bases are TGTGCCAGCAGCTTAGACTTAGGGAGGGAAGGTGGGGCCAACGTCCTGACTTTC.

V usage is TRBV10-2 and J usage is TRBJ2-3, with D tentatively TRBD2 (5 bases). V lost 4 bases to trimming and J lost 3 bases, with 14 bases between them. Germline V lookup: CDR1 WSHSY, CDR2 SAAADI. CDR3 size: 15 residues. The CDR3 DNA follows: TGCGCCAGCAGTGTGGGAGCGAGCGCTACAGATACGCAGTATTTT. Protein sequence: CASSVGASATDTQYF.

This clone appeared a few times. The chain has TRBV7-9 and TRBJ1-5, with D uncertain. CDR1 and CDR2 from the germline V gene are SEHNR and FQNEAQ (reference sequence). Deletions cut 0 bases from V and 7 bases from J, with 4 bases between. The CDR3 extends over 12 amino acids. CDR3 region: CASSLAGQPQHF. For the CDR3, the DNA is TGTGCCAGCAGCTTAGCCGGGCAGCCCCAGCATTTT.

J is TRBJ2-2 and V is TRBV25-1; the D gene is possibly TRBD1 (5 bases). Germline V lookup: CDR1 MGHDK, CDR2 SYGVNS. Trimming pared 1 base from V and 5 bases from J, leaving 14 bases between. CDR3 length: 16 residues. As DNA, the CDR3 is TGTGCCAGCAGTGAATCCTTGGACACGGCAACCGGGGAGCTGTTTTTT. Translating it yields CASSESLDTATGELFF.

This chain uses TRBV25-1 with TRBJ2-1; 9 nucleotides match TRBD2. The ends lost 4 bases at V and 5 bases at J; junction bases unmatched: 9. There are 16 residues in the CDR3. The V gene's germline CDR1 is MGHDK and CDR2 SYGVNS. The CDR3: CASSALTSGPNNEQFF. As DNA, the CDR3 is TGTGCCAGCAGTGCTTTGACTAGCGGCCCAAACAATGAGCAGTTCTTC.

This clone was counted a single time. The rearrangement links TRBV5-1 to TRBJ2-1; tentatively, D is TRBD2 (6 bases). V was shortened by 3 bases and J by 2 bases, with 21 bases between the two germline ends. The CDR3 extends over 18 amino acids. Looked up from germline, CDR1 is SGHRS and CDR2 is YFSETQ. CDR3 in DNA: TGCGCCAGCAGCTACTTAGATAGGAACGGGGGACCCTACAATGAGCAGTTCTTC. It specifies CASSYLDRNGGPYNEQFF.

The rearrangement uses TRBV27 and TRBJ2-5; D is ambiguous. Germline-derived CDR1 and CDR2 are MNHEY and SMNVEV (reference sequence). With 3 bases removed from V and 0 bases from J, the gap between germline ends came to 5 bases. The length of the CDR3 is 13 residues. The DNA for the CDR3 is TGTGCCAGCAGTTTCTCAGACCAAGAGACCCAGTACTTC. It is translated as CASSFSDQETQYF.

The rearrangement links TRBV7-2 to TRBJ2-6; 8 positions match TRBD1. J lost 4 bases, V lost 2 bases, and 13 bases had no gene match. CDR1 SGHTA and CDR2 FQGNSA come from the germline V gene. The CDR3 extends over 19 amino acids. As DNA, the CDR3 is TGTGCCAGCAGCTTAACCCCCCCGGACAGGGAACTCGGGGCCAACGTCCTGACTTTC. Amino acids: CASSLTPPDRELGANVLTF.

V usage is TRBV9 and J usage is TRBJ1-1, with D possibly matching TRBD1 (5 bases). Per germline, CDR1 SGDLS and CDR2 YYNGEE. The CDR3 totals 13 residues. V lost 0 bases, J lost 3 bases, and 6 bases lay in between. The CDR3 is CASSVGQYTEAFF. The DNA of the CDR3 is TGTGCCAGCAGCGTAGGACAGTACACTGAAGCTTTCTTT. The variable domain in full, completed from reference TRBV9 and TRBJ1-1, reads DSGVTQTPKHLITATGQRVTLRCSPRSGDLSVYWYQQSLDQGLQFLIQYYNGEERAKGNILERFSAQQFPDLHSELNLSSLELGDSALYFCASSVGQYTEAFFGQGTRLTVV.

The chain links TRBV7-2 to TRBJ2-5; 7 bases match TRBD1. CDR3 size: 14 residues. V shed 4 bases and J 3 bases; nucleotides not matched to a gene: 5. Germline V lookup: CDR1 SGHTA, CDR2 FQGNSA. CDR3 DNA sequence: TGTGCCAGCAGCTCCCCCGGGACAGAAGAGACCCAGTACTTC. Protein product: CASSSPGTEETQYF.

The J gene is TRBJ1-5, the V gene TRBV30; TRBD1 aligns across 10 bases. Trimming cost V 3 bases and J 4 bases; bases outside gene matches: 3. Germline CDR1 is GTSNPN and CDR2 is SVGIG (reference sequence). The CDR3 consists of 14 residues. The CDR3 DNA is TGTGCCTGGAGGCCGGGACAGGGGAATCAGCCCCAGCATTTT. This codes for CAWRPGQGNQPQHF.

The chain links TRBV14 to TRBJ2-7, with D hard to call. Germline assignment: CDR1 SGHDN and CDR2 FVKESK. The V end lost 4 bases, the J end lost 5 bases, and 15 bases lay between the germline ends. This CDR3 has 14 residues. CDR3 nucleotide sequence: TGTGCCAGCAGCCCGAAGGAGCTTTTCCACGAGCAGTACTTC. The encoded protein is CASSPKELFHEQYF.

This clone was picked up one time. The V gene is TRBV7-3, the J gene TRBJ2-1, with D possibly TRBD1 on 5 matching bases. V was trimmed by 2 bases and J by 4 bases, leaving 15 bases between them. Germline V gene sequence: CDR1 SGHTA, CDR2 FQGTGA. CDR3 length: 16 amino acids. CDR3 bases: TGTGCCAGCAGCTTAGACGACAGTTTTCTTTACAATGAGCAGTTCTTC. As protein: CASSLDDSFLYNEQFF.

The V and J genes are TRBV5-6 and TRBJ1-6, with 11 bases fitting TRBD1. Germline CDR1 and CDR2: SGHDT and YYEEEE. The CDR3 loop spans 16 amino acids. Trimming at V came to 4 bases and at J to 8 bases, leaving 8 bases not matched to a gene. The CDR3 DNA follows: TGTGCCAGCAGCCCTAGGGGGGACAGGGGGGATTCACCCCTCCACTTT. This encodes CASSPRGDRGDSPLHF.

This sequence joins TRBV4-3 and TRBJ2-2; 7 bases map to TRBD2. The CDR3 has 20 residues. Germline V lookup: CDR1 LGHNA, CDR2 YSLEER. The trim removed 3 bases at V and 0 bases at J, leaving 16 bases unmatched. CDR3 protein: CASSHWPTSWSLSNTGELFF. Written as DNA, the CDR3 is TGCGCCAGCAGCCACTGGCCGACTAGCTGGTCCCTATCGAACACCGGGGAGCTGTTTTTT.

The genes are TRBV5-4 and TRBJ1-6; the match to TRBD1 covers 7 bases. Per germline, CDR1 SGHNT and CDR2 YYREEE (reference sequence). V lost 4 bases and J lost 5; bases outside the gene matches: 6. The CDR3 contains 15 residues. The CDR3 here is CASSTQGSHNSPLHF. CDR3 sequence (DNA): TGTGCCAGCAGCACACAGGGGTCCCATAATTCACCCCTCCACTTT. Full variable domain (remainder filled in from reference TRBV5-4 and TRBJ1-6): ETGVTQSPTHLIKTRGQQVTLRCSSQSGHNTVSWYQQALGQGPQFIFQYYREEENGRGNFPPRFSGLQFPNYSSELNVNALELDDSALYLCASSTQGSHNSPLHFGNGTRLTVT.